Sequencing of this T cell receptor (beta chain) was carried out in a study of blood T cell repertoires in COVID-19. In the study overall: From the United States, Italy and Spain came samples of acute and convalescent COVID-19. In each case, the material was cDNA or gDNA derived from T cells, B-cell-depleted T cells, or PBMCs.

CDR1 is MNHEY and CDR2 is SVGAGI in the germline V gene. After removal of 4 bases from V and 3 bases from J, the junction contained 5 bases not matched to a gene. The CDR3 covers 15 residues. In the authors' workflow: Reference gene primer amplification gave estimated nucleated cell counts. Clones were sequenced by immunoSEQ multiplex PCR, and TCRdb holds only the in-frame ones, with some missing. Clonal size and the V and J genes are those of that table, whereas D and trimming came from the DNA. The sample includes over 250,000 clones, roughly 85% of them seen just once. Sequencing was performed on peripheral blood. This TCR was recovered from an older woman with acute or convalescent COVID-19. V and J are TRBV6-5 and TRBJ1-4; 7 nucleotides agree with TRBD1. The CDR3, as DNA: TGTGCCAGCAGTTTTTTAGGGACAGCTAATGAAAAACTGTTTTTT. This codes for CASSFLGTANEKLFF.